This T cell receptor (beta chain) was profiled in a study of blood T cell repertoires in COVID-19. Clones were sequenced by immunoSEQ multiplex PCR, and TCRdb holds only the in-frame ones, with some missing. The sample carries about 140,000 clones, 84% recorded once. The V end was cut by 3 bases, the J end by 2 bases, with 8 bases between. The CDR3 spans 14 residues. Germline values: CDR1 KGHSH, CDR2 LQKENI. The clonotype was recovered from a human donor in a cohort sampled during active COVID-19. The V call is TRBV18, the J call TRBJ1-5; no reliable D call. The specimen sequenced was peripheral blood. The DNA of the CDR3 is TGTGCCAGCTCACCCGGGATAGGCAATCAGCCCCAGCATTTT. Protein: CASSPGIGNQPQHF.